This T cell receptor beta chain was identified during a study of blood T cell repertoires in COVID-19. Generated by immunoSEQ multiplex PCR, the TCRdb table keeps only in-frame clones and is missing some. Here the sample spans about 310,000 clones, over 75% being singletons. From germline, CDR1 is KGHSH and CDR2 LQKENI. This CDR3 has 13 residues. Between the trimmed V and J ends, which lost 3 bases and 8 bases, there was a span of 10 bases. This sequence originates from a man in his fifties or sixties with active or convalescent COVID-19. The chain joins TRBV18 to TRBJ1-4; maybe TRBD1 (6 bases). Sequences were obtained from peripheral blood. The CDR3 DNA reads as TGTGCCAGCTCACCTAACAGGGACGAAAAACTGTTTTTT. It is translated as CASSPNRDEKLFF.